What follows is one TCR beta chain and its context. The antigen remains undetermined. The sample belongs to a study of graft-versus-host responses after intestinal transplantation. Overall study context: Among the recipients, all got anti-thymocyte globulin induction and then tacrolimus and steroids for 3 to 4 years.

This table comes from immunoSEQ multiplex PCR, and its TCRdb copy is limited to in-frame clones, with some not included. This sample carries more than 95,000 clones, approximately 93% of them seen once, and the ten largest clones take 0.95% to 1.5%. CDR1 SGHDT and CDR2 YYEEEE come from the germline V gene. Trimming stripped 4 bases from V and 0 bases from J, with 11 bases between. CDR3 size: 14 residues. Notes on the study in general: With peak circulating GvH clone levels came an association with early post-transplant HvG declines. GvH clones detected in recipient marrow included some appearing first in ileum or blood.

The source material was unstimulated CD8+ T cells sorted from spleen or lymph node cells, sampled before intestinal transplant. The chain couples TRBV5-6 to TRBJ2-7; no clear D. The origin of this receptor is a human donor who received an intestinal transplant. The CDR3 loop is CASSPIWDSYEQYF. CDR3 sequence (DNA): TGTGCCAGCAGCCCTATCTGGGACTCCTACGAGCAGTACTTC.